The TCR beta chain under discussion was sequenced for a study of T cell responses to AZD1222 COVID-19 vaccine. Second-dose intervals near 4 or 12 weeks were combined. Findings and limits, study-wide: Increased Spike-specific TCR breadth and depth were observed after two AZD1222 doses. Sampling that yielded the repertoires occurred only after the peak T cell response. Only a handful of AZD1222 recipients, several in all, had baseline seropositivity.

Only in-frame clones appear in the TCRdb table, and some are missing; sequencing was by immunoSEQ multiplex PCR. The data show roughly 84,000 clones, with approximately 88% seen just once and 11% held by the top ten. Concerning this clone: Its antigen remains unidentified.

Sequencing was performed on peripheral blood, taken 28 days after the second AZD1222 dose. The TCR comes from an adult who received the AZD1222 COVID-19 vaccine.

The CDR3 sequence: CASIRATTGDSNQPQHF. The CDR3 DNA reads TGTGCCAGCATCCGCGCAACAACGGGGGATAGCAATCAGCCCCAGCATTTT. V usage is TRBV21-1 and J usage is TRBJ1-5. TRBV21-1 is annotated as a pseudogene. The CDR3 spans 17 residues.